The 2 T cell receptor beta chains given below trace back to one sample, sequenced in a study of vaccination effects on CD4 cells after COVID-19. What these receptors recognize is not known. Repertoires were generated with immunoSEQ multiplex PCR, while TCRdb's copy carries only in-frame clones and drops some. The data hold around 60,000 clones, with less than 80% observed a single time. Antigen-specific CD4+ T cells were first expanded with viral peptide pools by the ViraFEST assay and only then sequenced. Isolation of CD4+ T cells took place after approximately ten days of culture. Subjects were given two BNT162b2 or mRNA-1273 vaccine doses. The sample in question was CD4+ T cells from PBMCs cultured with HCoV-229E spike peptides, obtained after COVID-19 vaccination. The receptors here all came from a human donor who received a COVID-19 vaccine.

The CDR3: CASSRTSSTDTQYF. The CDR3 DNA reads as TGCGCCAGCAGCCGGACGTCTAGCACAGATACGCAGTATTTT. The chain couples TRBV4-1 to TRBJ2-3; no reliable D call. Trimming took 4 bases from V and 0 from J, leaving 8 bases between them. Germline values: CDR1 MGHRA, CDR2 YSYEKL. The CDR3 totals 14 residues.

The chain links TRBV5-1 to TRBJ2-3; 12 bases line up with TRBD2. The CDR3 is 15 amino acids. The junction had 0 bases not matched to a gene; V was cut back by 0 bases and J by 4 bases. In germline, CDR1 is SGHRS, CDR2 YFSETQ. CDR3 amino acids: CASSLGLAGADTQYF. CDR3 in DNA: TGCGCCAGCAGCTTGGGACTAGCGGGAGCAGATACGCAGTATTTT.